One sample yielded the 7 T cell receptor beta chains listed below, sequenced in a study of T cells in localized non-small cell lung cancer. The assay was immunoSEQ multiplex PCR, and TCRdb's table has in-frame clones only and misses some. The sample contains 100,000 to 150,000 clones, more than 80% of which appear only once. Sequencing used peripheral blood, obtained before any cancer treatment. The source of these receptors is a female donor of 60 years or more with stage I lung adenocarcinoma.

The rearrangement joins TRBV6-1 to TRBJ2-3; 7 bases match TRBD1. The V gene end was trimmed by 6 bases and the J gene end by 8 bases; junction bases not matched to a gene: 8. Germline assignment: CDR1 MNHNS and CDR2 SASEGT. This CDR3 is built from 13 residues. CDR3 in amino acids: CASSVTGDSTQYF. The CDR3, as DNA: TGTGCCAGCAGCGTCACAGGGGATAGTACGCAGTATTTT.

The V call is TRBV9, the J call TRBJ1-3, with 9 bases lining up with TRBD1. The CDR3 is 16 residues long. Unmatched junction bases numbered 8, after V lost 4 bases and J lost 3 bases. CDR1 SGDLS and CDR2 YYNGEE come from the germline V gene. The chain's CDR3 is CASSPGQGLGGNTIYF. The CDR3 DNA reads TGTGCCAGCAGCCCCGGACAGGGGCTAGGTGGAAACACCATATATTTT.

This sequence joins TRBV28 and TRBJ2-6, with no clear D. The CDR3 has 16 residues. Deletions cut 4 bases from V and 0 bases from J, with 10 bases between. Per the germline V gene, CDR1 is MDHEN and CDR2 is SYDVKM. For the CDR3, the DNA is TGTGCCAGCAGTTCAACCACAAGCTCTGGGGCCAACGTCCTGACTTTC. Protein: CASSSTTSSGANVLTF.

This chain links TRBV2 with TRBJ1-1; weak D call: TRBD1 (6 bases). The CDR3 loop spans 15 amino acids. V was trimmed by 6 bases and J by 0 bases, leaving 14 bases between them. CDR1 and CDR2 from the germline V gene are SNHLY and FYNNEI. The CDR3 nucleotides read TGTGCCAGCAGAGACAGGAGCTCCATGAACACTGAAGCTTTCTTT. It translates to CASRDRSSMNTEAFF.

For this clone: Other DNA sequences within the sample encode an identical CDR3. The chain uses TRBV20-1 and TRBJ2-7; D unresolved. The CDR3 has 11 residues. Germline V CDR1 and CDR2: DFQATT, SNEGSKA (reference sequence). V lost 3 bases to trimming and J lost 0 bases, with 3 bases between them. The CDR3: CSARSSYEQYF. In DNA form, the CDR3 reads TGCAGTGCTAGGAGCTCCTACGAGCAGTACTTC.

The chain joins TRBV5-1 to TRBJ2-7; TRBD2 might be the D (6 bases). The germline gives CDR1 SGHRS, CDR2 YFSETQ. The CDR3 extends over 13 amino acids. The germline V and J ends were trimmed by 4 bases and 2 bases, with 10 bases remaining between them. Here the CDR3 DNA reads TGCGCCAGCAGCCCGGAGGGAGCCTACGAGCAGTACTTC. Protein sequence: CASSPEGAYEQYF.

The V call is TRBV27, the J call TRBJ2-1; D may match TRBD1 or TRBD2 (5 bases each). This CDR3 contains 14 residues. CDR1 is MNHEY, CDR2 SMNVEV, per germline (reference sequence). V lost 5 bases and J 5 bases, leaving 13 bases between the germline ends. CDR3: CASSPGTLHNEQFF. The CDR3 DNA is TGTGCCAGCAGTCCAGGGACCCTCCACAATGAGCAGTTCTTC.